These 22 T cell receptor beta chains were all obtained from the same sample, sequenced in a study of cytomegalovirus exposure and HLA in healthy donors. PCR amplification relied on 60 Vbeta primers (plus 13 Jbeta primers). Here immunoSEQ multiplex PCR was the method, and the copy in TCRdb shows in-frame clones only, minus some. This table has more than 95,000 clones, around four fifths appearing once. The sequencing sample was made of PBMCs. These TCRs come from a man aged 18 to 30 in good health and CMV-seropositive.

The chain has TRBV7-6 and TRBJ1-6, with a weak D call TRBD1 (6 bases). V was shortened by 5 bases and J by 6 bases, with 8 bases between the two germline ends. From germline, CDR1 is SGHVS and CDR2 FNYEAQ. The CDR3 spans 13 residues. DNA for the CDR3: TGTGCCAGCAGCCAGGACAGTAATTCACCCCTCCACTTT. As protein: CASSQDSNSPLHF.

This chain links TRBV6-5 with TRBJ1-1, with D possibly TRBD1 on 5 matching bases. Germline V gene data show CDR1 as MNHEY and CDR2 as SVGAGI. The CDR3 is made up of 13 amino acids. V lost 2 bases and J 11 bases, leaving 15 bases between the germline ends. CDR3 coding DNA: TGTGCCAGCAGTTACCAAGGGGTCGAGTCGGCTTTCTTT. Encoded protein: CASSYQGVESAFF.

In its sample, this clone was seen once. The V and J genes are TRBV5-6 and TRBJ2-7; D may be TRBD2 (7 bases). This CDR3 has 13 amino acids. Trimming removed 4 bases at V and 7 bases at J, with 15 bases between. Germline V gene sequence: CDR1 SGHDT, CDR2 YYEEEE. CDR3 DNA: TGTGCCAGCAGCCCGGCGGGGGCTCGGGAGCAGTACTTC. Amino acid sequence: CASSPAGAREQYF.

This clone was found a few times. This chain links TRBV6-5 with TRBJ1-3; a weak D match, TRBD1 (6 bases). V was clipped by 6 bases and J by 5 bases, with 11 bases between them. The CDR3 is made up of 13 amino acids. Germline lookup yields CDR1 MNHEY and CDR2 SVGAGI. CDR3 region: CASSQDSRNTIYF. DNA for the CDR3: TGTGCCAGCAGCCAGGACAGCCGAAACACCATATATTTT.

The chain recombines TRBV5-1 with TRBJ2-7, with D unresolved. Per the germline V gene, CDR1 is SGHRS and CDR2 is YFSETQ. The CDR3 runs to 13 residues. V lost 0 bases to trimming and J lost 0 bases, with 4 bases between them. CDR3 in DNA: TGCGCCAGCAGCTTGGACAACTCCTACGAGCAGTACTTC. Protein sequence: CASSLDNSYEQYF.

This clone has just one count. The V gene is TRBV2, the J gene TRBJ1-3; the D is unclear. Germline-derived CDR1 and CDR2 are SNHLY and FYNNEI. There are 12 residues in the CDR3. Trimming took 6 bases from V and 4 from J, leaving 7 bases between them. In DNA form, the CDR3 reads TGTGCCAGCAGCCTAGAGGGAAACACCATATATTTT. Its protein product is CASSLEGNTIYF.

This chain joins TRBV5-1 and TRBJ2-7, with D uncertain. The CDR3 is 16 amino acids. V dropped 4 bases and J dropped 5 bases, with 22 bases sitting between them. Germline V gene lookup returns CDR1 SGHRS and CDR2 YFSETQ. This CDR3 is CASSLEIGSPSDEQYF. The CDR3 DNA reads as TGCGCCAGCAGCCTGGAAATCGGATCCCCGAGCGACGAGCAGTACTTC.

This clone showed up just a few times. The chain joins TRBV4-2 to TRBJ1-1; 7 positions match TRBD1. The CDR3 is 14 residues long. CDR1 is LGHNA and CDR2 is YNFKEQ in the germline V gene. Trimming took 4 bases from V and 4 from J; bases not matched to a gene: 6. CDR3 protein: CASSPGQSFTEAFF. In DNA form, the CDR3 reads TGTGCCAGCAGCCCGGGACAGTCGTTCACTGAAGCTTTCTTT.

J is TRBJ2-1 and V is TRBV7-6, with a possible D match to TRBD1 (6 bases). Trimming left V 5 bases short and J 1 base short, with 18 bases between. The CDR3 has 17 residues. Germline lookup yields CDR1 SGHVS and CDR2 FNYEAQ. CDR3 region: CASSPLPQGASYNEQFF. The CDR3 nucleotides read TGTGCCAGCAGCCCCCTCCCACAGGGTGCGTCCTACAATGAGCAGTTCTTC.

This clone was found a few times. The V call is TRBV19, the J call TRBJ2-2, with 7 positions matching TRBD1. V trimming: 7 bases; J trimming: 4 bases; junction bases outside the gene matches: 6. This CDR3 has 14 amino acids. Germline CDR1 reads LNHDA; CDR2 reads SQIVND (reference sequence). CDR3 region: CASIATGSTGELFF. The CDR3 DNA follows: TGTGCCAGTATTGCGACAGGGTCCACCGGGGAGCTGTTTTTT.

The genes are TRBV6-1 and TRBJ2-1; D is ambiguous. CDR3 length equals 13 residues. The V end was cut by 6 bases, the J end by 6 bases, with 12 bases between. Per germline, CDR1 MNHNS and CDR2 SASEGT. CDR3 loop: CASSRLVSNEQFF. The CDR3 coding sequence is TGTGCCAGCAGCCGCCTAGTAAGCAATGAGCAGTTCTTC.

In nucleotides, the CDR3 is TGTGCCAGCAGCCGGACTCAGGGCCAAACAGGGGCCGGAAACACCATATATTTT. Protein sequence: CASSRTQGQTGAGNTIYF. V and J are TRBV9 and TRBJ1-3; 7 nucleotides match TRBD1. Germline loops: CDR1 SGDLS, CDR2 YYNGEE. V lost 4 bases to trimming and J lost 4 bases; unmatched junction nucleotides: 17. The CDR3 extends over 18 amino acids.

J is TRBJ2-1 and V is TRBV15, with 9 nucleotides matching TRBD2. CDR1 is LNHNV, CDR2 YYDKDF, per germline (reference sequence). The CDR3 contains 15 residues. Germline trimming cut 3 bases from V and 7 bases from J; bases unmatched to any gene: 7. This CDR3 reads CATSSLAGVDNEQFF. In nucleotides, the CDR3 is TGTGCCACCAGCAGCTTAGCGGGGGTCGATAATGAGCAGTTCTTC.

CDR3 coding DNA: TGTGCCAGCAGCCGCTGGACAATCAACACCGGGGAGCTGTTTTTT. Protein sequence: CASSRWTINTGELFF. This chain joins TRBV5-6 and TRBJ2-2; maybe TRBD1 (5 bases). V lost 4 bases and J lost 2, with 12 bases in between. The CDR3 has 15 amino acids. Per the germline V gene, CDR1 is SGHDT and CDR2 is YYEEEE.

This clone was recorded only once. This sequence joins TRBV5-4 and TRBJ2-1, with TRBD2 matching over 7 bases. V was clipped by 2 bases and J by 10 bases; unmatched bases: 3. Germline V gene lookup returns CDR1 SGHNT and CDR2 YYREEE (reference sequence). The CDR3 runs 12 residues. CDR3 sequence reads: CASSFRTREQFF. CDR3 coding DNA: TGTGCCAGCAGCTTCAGGACTAGAGAGCAGTTCTTC.

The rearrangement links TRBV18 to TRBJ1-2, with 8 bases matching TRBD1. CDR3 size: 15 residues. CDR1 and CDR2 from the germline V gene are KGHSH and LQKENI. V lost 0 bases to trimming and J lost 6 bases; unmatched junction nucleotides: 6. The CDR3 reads CASSPPPDREDGYTF. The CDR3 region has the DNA TGTGCCAGCTCACCACCCCCGGACAGGGAGGATGGCTACACCTTC.

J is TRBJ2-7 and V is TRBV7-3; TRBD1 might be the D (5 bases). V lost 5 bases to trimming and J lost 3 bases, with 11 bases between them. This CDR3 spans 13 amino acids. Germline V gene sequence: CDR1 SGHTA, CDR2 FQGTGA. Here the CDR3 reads CASSLRTFYEQYF. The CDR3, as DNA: TGTGCCAGCAGCCTTAGGACATTCTACGAGCAGTACTTC.

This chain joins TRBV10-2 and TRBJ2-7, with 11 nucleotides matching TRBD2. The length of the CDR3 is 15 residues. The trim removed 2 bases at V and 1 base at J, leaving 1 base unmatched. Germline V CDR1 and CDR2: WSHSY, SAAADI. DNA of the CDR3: TGCGCCAGCAGTGAGCTAGCGGGGGGATCCTACGAGCAGTACTTC. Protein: CASSELAGGSYEQYF.

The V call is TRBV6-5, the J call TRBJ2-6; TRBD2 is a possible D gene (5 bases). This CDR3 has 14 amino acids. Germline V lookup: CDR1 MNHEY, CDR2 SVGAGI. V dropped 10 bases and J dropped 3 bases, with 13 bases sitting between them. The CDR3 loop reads CATTRTFGANVLTF. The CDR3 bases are TGTGCCACCACGAGGACTTTTGGGGCCAACGTCCTGACTTTC.

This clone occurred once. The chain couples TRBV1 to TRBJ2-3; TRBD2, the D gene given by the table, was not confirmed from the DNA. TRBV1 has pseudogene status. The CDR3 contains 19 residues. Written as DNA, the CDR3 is TGCACCAGCAGCCAAGAGATTCTAGCGGGGGGGCGAAGCACAGATACGCAGTATTTT. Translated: CTSSQEILAGGRSTDTQYF.

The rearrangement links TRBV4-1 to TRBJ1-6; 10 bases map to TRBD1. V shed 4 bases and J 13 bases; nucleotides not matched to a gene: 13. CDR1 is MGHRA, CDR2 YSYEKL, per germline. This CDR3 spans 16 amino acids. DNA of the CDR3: TGCGCCAGCAGCCGCGAAAGAGGGGACAGGGGTTTGCCCCTCCACTTT. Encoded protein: CASSRERGDRGLPLHF.

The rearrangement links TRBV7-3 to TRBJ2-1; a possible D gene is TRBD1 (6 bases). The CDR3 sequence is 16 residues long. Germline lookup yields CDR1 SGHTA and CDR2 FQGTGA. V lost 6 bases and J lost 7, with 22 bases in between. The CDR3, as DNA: TGTGCCAGCAGTCCCGACGGGACAAATCCTGGTAATGAGCAGTTCTTC. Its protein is CASSPDGTNPGNEQFF.